These 30 T cell receptor beta chains share one sample of origin, sequenced in a study of blood T cell repertoires in COVID-19. TCRdb's copy holds only in-frame clones and misses some; the assay was immunoSEQ multiplex PCR. This table has some 73,000 clones, 75% to 95% appearing once. Material for sequencing was peripheral blood. The source of these receptors is a human donor in a cohort sampled during active COVID-19.

The chain employs TRBV5-1 and TRBJ1-2; possible D gene TRBD1, 5 bases. The CDR3 consists of 15 residues. The germline V gene has CDR1 SGHRS and CDR2 YFSETQ. Trimming took 4 bases from V and 2 from J, leaving 15 bases between them. The CDR3 bases are TGCGCCAGCAGCATTGAACCAGGGTTAAACTATGGCTACACCTTC. As protein: CASSIEPGLNYGYTF.

The J gene is TRBJ2-1, the V gene TRBV19; TRBD1 agrees at 8 bases. J was trimmed by 8 bases and V by 5 bases; bases with no gene match: 11. The CDR3 extends over 15 amino acids. Germline V gives CDR1 LNHDA, CDR2 SQIVND (reference sequence). This CDR3 reads CASSPSRTGNDEQFF. As DNA, the CDR3 is TGTGCCAGTAGTCCGAGCCGGACAGGGAACGATGAGCAGTTCTTC. The variable domain in full, completed from reference TRBV19 and TRBJ2-1, reads DGGITQSPKYLFRKEGQNVTLSCEQNLNHDAMYWYRQDPGQGLRLIYYSQIVNDFQKGDIAEGYSVSREKKESFPLTVTSAQKNPTAFYLCASSPSRTGNDEQFFGPGTRLTVL.

CDR3 DNA: TGTGCCAGCAGTCCCCCCGTTGGTGCGGGGCAAACTGAAGCTTTCTTT. Translating it yields CASSPPVGAGQTEAFF. This chain uses TRBV28 with TRBJ1-1; tentative D call: TRBD1 (5 bases). The V gene's germline CDR1 is MDHEN and CDR2 SYDVKM. The CDR3 totals 16 residues. V shed 5 bases and J shed 5 bases, with 21 bases lying between them.

This chain connects TRBV5-1 to TRBJ2-1, with 8 bases matching TRBD2. With V trimmed by 3 bases and J by 4 bases, 6 bases remained unmatched. Germline CDR1 is SGHRS and CDR2 is YFSETQ. This CDR3 has 15 amino acids. DNA for the CDR3: TGCGCCAGCAGCTCTACTAGCGGAGCGTACAATGAGCAGTTCTTC. Protein sequence: CASSSTSGAYNEQFF.

The V and J genes are TRBV6-6 and TRBJ1-2; 9 bases line up with TRBD1. CDR1 and CDR2 from the germline V gene are MNHNY and SVGAGI (reference sequence). This CDR3 has 15 amino acids. Trimming at V came to 7 bases and at J to 1 base, leaving 7 bases not matched to a gene. Written as DNA, the CDR3 is TGTGCCAGCACCCCGGGACAGGGCTTTAACTATGGCTACACCTTC. It encodes CASTPGQGFNYGYTF.

The rearrangement uses TRBV5-1 and TRBJ2-7, with 11 bases fitting TRBD1. The V gene's germline CDR1 is SGHRS and CDR2 YFSETQ. V trimming: 0 bases; J trimming: 4 bases; junction bases outside the gene matches: 6. The CDR3 sequence is 16 residues long. The CDR3 loop reads CASSLEFWDRGYEQYF. In DNA, the CDR3 is TGCGCCAGCAGCTTGGAGTTTTGGGACAGGGGGTACGAGCAGTACTTC.

On this clone: At one end, the junction sequence differs from germline, possibly due to a read error. The chain joins TRBV7-7 to TRBJ2-5; 8 positions agree with TRBD2. Germline CDR1 and CDR2: SSHAT and FNYEAQ (reference sequence). This CDR3 region has 17 residues. Written as DNA, the CDR3 is TGTGCTAGCAGCTTAGTATATCGGGGGGGGTACCAAGAGACCCAGTACTTC. Translated: CASSLVYRGGYQETQYF.

This clone is a singleton in its sample. The chain links TRBV19 to TRBJ1-2; D is ambiguous. CDR1 and CDR2 from the germline V gene are LNHDA and SQIVND (reference sequence). The CDR3 has 10 amino acids. The V end was cut by 10 bases, the J end by 4 bases, with 7 bases between. The DNA for the CDR3 is TGTGCCACCCTCCGCTATGGCTACACCTTC. Translated, it gives CATLRYGYTF.

The chain has TRBV5-1 and TRBJ2-3; the D is unclear. Looked up from germline, CDR1 is SGHRS and CDR2 is YFSETQ. CDR3 length equals 14 residues. Trimming removed 5 bases from V and 2 bases from J, with 12 bases in between. The CDR3 coding sequence is TGCGCCAGCAGACTGCTAGAATTCACAGATACGCAGTATTTT. Protein: CASRLLEFTDTQYF.

The rearrangement joins TRBV4-3 to TRBJ1-2; unclear D gene. CDR3 length: 14 amino acids. Germline V gene sequence: CDR1 LGHNA, CDR2 YSLEER. V lost 1 base and J 0 bases, leaving 6 bases between the germline ends. CDR3 protein: CASSQVSANYGYTF. The CDR3 coding sequence is TGCGCCAGCAGCCAAGTTTCAGCTAACTATGGCTACACCTTC.

This chain connects TRBV12-3 or TRBV12-4 to TRBJ1-2; no firm D call. The CDR3 covers 13 residues. V lost 5 bases and J 2 bases, leaving 9 bases between the germline ends. DNA for the CDR3: TGTGCCAGCAGTCCTCAACAAAACTATGGCTACACCTTC. Translated: CASSPQQNYGYTF.

The genes are TRBV18 and TRBJ1-1; a weak D match, TRBD1 (6 bases). V was clipped by 4 bases and J by 1 base, with 10 bases between them. Per the germline V gene, CDR1 is KGHSH and CDR2 is LQKENI. The CDR3 loop spans 14 amino acids. CDR3 residues: CASSQTGTNTEAFF. CDR3 DNA sequence: TGTGCCAGCTCACAAACAGGGACGAACACTGAAGCTTTCTTT. Complete variable domain (other parts from reference TRBV18 and TRBJ1-1): NAGVMQNPRHLVRRRGQEARLRCSPMKGHSHVYWYRQLPEEGLKFMVYLQKENIIDESGMPKERFSAEFPKEGPSILRIQQVVRGDSAAYFCASSQTGTNTEAFFGQGTRLTVV.

The V gene is TRBV10-1, the J gene TRBJ2-7; a possible D gene is TRBD2 (5 bases). CDR3 length equals 13 residues. Trimming shortened V by 5 bases and J by 5 bases, and 13 bases separated the two germline ends. From germline, CDR1 is WNHNN and CDR2 SYGVQD (reference sequence). Here the CDR3 reads CASSPGKVNEQYF. For the CDR3, the DNA is TGCGCCAGCAGTCCGGGGAAGGTGAACGAGCAGTACTTC.

The V and J genes are TRBV18 and TRBJ2-3; no clear D gene. Trimming removed 0 bases from V and 1 base from J, with 11 bases in between. Germline CDR1 KGHSH, CDR2 LQKENI. CDR3 length: 16 amino acids. CDR3 coding DNA: TGTGCCAGCTCACCACCTATCGGTAGTGGCACAGATACGCAGTATTTT. Amino acid sequence: CASSPPIGSGTDTQYF.

The CDR3 coding sequence is TGTGCCATCAGCCCCGGGACACTAAATGAAAAACTGTTTTTT. It codes for CAISPGTLNEKLFF. The chain has TRBV10-3 and TRBJ1-4; perhaps TRBD1 as D (6 bases). V was trimmed by 6 bases and J by 5 bases, leaving 13 bases between them. Germline V gene sequence: CDR1 ENHRY, CDR2 SYGVKD. The CDR3 loop spans 14 amino acids.

The gene calls are TRBV10-2 and TRBJ2-5; 9 nucleotides agree with TRBD2. From germline, CDR1 is WSHSY and CDR2 SAAADI. J gave up 4 bases and V 2 bases, and 14 bases lay outside the gene matches. CDR3 size: 18 residues. The CDR3 nucleotides are TGCGCCAGCAGTGAGGAATTAGGCGGGGGGGCCCTCGGAGAGACCCAGTACTTC. It specifies CASSEELGGGALGETQYF.

The genes are TRBV10-1 and TRBJ1-4, with 9 bases identical to TRBD1. CDR1 and CDR2 from the germline V gene are WNHNN and SYGVQD (reference sequence). Trimming removed 3 bases from V and 7 bases from J; junction bases left unmatched: 6. The CDR3 consists of 15 residues. CDR3 in DNA: TGCGCCAGCAGTGAAACAGGGGGCGCAGGTGAAAAACTGTTTTTT. Its protein is CASSETGGAGEKLFF.

The chain employs TRBV9 and TRBJ1-1; tentative D call: TRBD1 (5 bases). Germline values: CDR1 SGDLS, CDR2 YYNGEE. Between the trimmed V and J ends, which lost 3 bases and 0 bases, there was a span of 6 bases. The CDR3 spans 13 residues. Here the CDR3 DNA reads TGTGCCAGCAGCGAGGACATGAACACTGAAGCTTTCTTT. Amino acids: CASSEDMNTEAFF.

This clone is a singleton in its sample. The chain is built from TRBV6-2 or TRBV6-3 and TRBJ2-1; no clear D. Trimming removed 5 bases at V and 16 bases at J, with 15 bases between. The CDR3 is 11 amino acids. Germline V lookup: CDR1 MNHEY, CDR2 SVGEGT. The CDR3 sequence is CASSRVLEVFF. The CDR3 DNA follows: TGTGCCAGCAGTCGGGTCCTAGAAGTTTTCTTC.

The chain employs TRBV11-2 and TRBJ1-6; D is perhaps TRBD1 (5 bases). CDR3 length: 16 amino acids. Germline CDR1 reads SGHAT; CDR2 reads FQNNGV. Trimming stripped 3 bases from V and 5 bases from J, with 14 bases between. CDR3 sequence: CASSLKPGLNNSPLHF. The CDR3 coding sequence is TGTGCCAGCAGCTTGAAGCCGGGACTTAATAATTCACCCCTCCACTTT.

The chain joins TRBV6-5 to TRBJ1-2; no clear D gene. There are 13 residues in the CDR3. Germline V gives CDR1 MNHEY, CDR2 SVGAGI. Trimming pared 0 bases from V and 2 bases from J, leaving 4 bases between. This CDR3 reads CASSYSRNYGYTF. CDR3 in DNA: TGTGCCAGCAGTTACTCCCGGAACTATGGCTACACCTTC.

The chain combines TRBV4-1 with TRBJ1-1, with D hard to call. CDR1 is MGHRA, CDR2 YSYEKL, per germline. This CDR3 has 17 residues. Trimming pared 2 bases from V and 4 bases from J, leaving 20 bases between. The CDR3 protein is CASSQSEGGPWGTEAFF. The CDR3 bases are TGCGCCAGCAGCCAATCGGAGGGAGGCCCCTGGGGCACTGAAGCTTTCTTT.

This clone was detected many times. This sequence joins TRBV6-6 and TRBJ1-1; the D gene is possibly TRBD1 (6 bases). The V and J ends lost 7 bases and 1 base respectively, with 10 bases between them. The CDR3 runs to 13 residues. The germline CDR1 and CDR2 sequences are MNHNY and SVGAGI (reference sequence). The DNA for the CDR3 is TGTGCCAGCACCCGGACAGCGAACACTGAAGCTTTCTTT. This encodes CASTRTANTEAFF.

The CDR3 nucleotides are TGTGCCAGCAGCTGGCAGCAGGGGGCAAACACCGGGGAGCTGTTTTTT. Its protein product is CASSWQQGANTGELFF. The chain employs TRBV5-6 and TRBJ2-2, with 8 bases matching TRBD1. The CDR3 has 16 residues. The germline V gene has CDR1 SGHDT and CDR2 YYEEEE. J was trimmed by 2 bases and V by 3 bases; bases with no gene match: 6.

V and J are TRBV30 and TRBJ1-5, with D possibly TRBD1 on 6 matching bases. The CDR3 has 13 residues. The germline gives CDR1 GTSNPN, CDR2 SVGIG (reference sequence). V was clipped by 2 bases and J by 4 bases, with 9 bases between them. As DNA, the CDR3 is TGTGCCTGGAGTCCAGGGGTTAATCAGCCCCAGCATTTT. Translated: CAWSPGVNQPQHF.

This clone was found a few times. V usage is TRBV5-4 and J usage is TRBJ2-2; possible D gene TRBD2, 6 bases. The V end lost 2 bases, the J end lost 2 bases, and 10 bases lay between the germline ends. Germline loops: CDR1 SGHNT, CDR2 YYREEE (reference sequence). This CDR3 has 15 amino acids. The CDR3 region is CASSFGGTNTGELFF. The CDR3 bases are TGTGCCAGCAGCTTCGGGGGAACTAACACCGGGGAGCTGTTTTTT.

The chain uses TRBV27 and TRBJ2-4, with TRBD2 as a possible D gene (5 bases). Trimming took off 4 bases at V and 0 bases at J, with 22 bases between the two ends. There are 19 residues in the CDR3. CDR1 and CDR2 (germline): MNHEY, SMNVEV (reference sequence). The CDR3 bases are TGTGCCAGCAGTTCGTCGAGGGCGGCATTGAACCTAGCCAAAAACATTCAGTACTTC. Its protein is CASSSSRAALNLAKNIQYF.

J is TRBJ2-7 and V is TRBV12-3 or TRBV12-4; TRBD1 matches 7 bases. Unmatched junction bases numbered 5, after V lost 8 bases and J lost 1 base. The CDR3 has 13 amino acids. CDR3 amino acids: CASRDSPSYEQYF. The CDR3 DNA reads TGTGCCAGCCGGGACAGCCCGTCCTACGAGCAGTACTTC.

V usage is TRBV12-3 or TRBV12-4 and J usage is TRBJ2-1; TRBD2 agrees at 7 bases. The CDR3 spans 13 residues. V was pared by 6 bases and J by 12 bases, with 11 bases of the junction left unmatched. CDR3 residues: CASRRDYQQGQFF. DNA for the CDR3: TGTGCCAGCAGGAGGGACTACCAACAAGGGCAGTTCTTC.

The chain employs TRBV11-2 and TRBJ1-4, with D perhaps matching TRBD1 (5 bases). The CDR3 covers 14 residues. V was clipped by 5 bases and J by 1 base, with 8 bases between them. Germline CDR1 is SGHAT and CDR2 is FQNNGV. The CDR3: CASSPGLTNEKLFF. The CDR3 bases are TGTGCCAGCAGCCCAGGGTTAACTAATGAAAAACTGTTTTTT.